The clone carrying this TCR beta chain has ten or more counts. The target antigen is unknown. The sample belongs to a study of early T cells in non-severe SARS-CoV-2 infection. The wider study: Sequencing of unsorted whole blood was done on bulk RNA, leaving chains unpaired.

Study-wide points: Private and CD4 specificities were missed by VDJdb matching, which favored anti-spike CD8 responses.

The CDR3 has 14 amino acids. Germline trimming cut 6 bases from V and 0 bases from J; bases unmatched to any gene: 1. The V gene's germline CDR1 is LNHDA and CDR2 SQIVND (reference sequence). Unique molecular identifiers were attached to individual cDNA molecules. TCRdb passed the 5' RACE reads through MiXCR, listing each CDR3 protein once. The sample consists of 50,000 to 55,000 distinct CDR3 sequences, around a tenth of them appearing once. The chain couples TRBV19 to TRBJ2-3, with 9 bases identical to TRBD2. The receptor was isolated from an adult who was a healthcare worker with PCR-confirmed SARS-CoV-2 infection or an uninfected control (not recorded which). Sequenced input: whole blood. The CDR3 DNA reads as TGTGCCAGTAGCCTAGCGGGAAGCACAGATACGCAGTATTTT. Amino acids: CASSLAGSTDTQYF.